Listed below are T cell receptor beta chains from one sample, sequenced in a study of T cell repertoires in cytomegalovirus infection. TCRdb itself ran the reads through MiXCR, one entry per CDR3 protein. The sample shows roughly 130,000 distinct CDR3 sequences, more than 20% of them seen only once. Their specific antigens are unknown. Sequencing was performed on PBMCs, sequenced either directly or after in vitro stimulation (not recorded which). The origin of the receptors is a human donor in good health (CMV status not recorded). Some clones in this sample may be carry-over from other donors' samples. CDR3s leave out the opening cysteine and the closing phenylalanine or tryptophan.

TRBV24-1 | ATSDTGINYGYT
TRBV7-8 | ASSLVPSGIVTGELF
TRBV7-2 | ASSRDSGAKLF
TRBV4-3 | ASSLYEQGSYGYT
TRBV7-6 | ASRPTSGRGDTQY
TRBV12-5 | ASGLVGRGNNEQF
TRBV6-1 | ASSWDRGREQF
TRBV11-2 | ASSPHSGSPLH
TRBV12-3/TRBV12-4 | ASSRSWGETQY
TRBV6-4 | ASSEDPGSSYNEQF
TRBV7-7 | ASSLTGVSETQY
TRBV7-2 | ASTLIGTGGIGGYT
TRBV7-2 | ASSLSNLIEAF
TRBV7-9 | ASSPRQGAGGELF
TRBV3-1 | ASSKSGGETQY
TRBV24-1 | ATSDLNSLNTGELF
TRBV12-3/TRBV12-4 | ASSLSFGPSPLH
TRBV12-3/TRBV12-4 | ASRFSGSSYNEQF
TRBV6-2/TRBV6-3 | ASTLDRGLLNTEAF
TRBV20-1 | SARPRQGAWETQY
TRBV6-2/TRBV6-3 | ASSNTEAF
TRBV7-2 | ASSPGLAEETQY
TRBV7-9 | ASSARTGGEHEVQPQH
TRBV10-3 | AISGGPGLDYGYT
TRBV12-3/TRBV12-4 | ASSRNGQGGYGYT
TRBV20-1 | SARLGNLIYEQY
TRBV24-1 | ATSGRLAVEQF
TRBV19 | ASSLTGYSYQETQY
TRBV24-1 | ATSDRQGGVQETQY
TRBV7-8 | ASSGSGRGIGEQF
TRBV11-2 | ASSLARYNEQF
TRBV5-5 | ASSLAISGRPEQF
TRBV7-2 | ASSLGGRSETQY
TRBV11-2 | ASSFSPGYEQY
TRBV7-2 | ASSRGWGMARDTGELF
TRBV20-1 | SARLVGQETQY
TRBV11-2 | ASSLVPTRQETQY
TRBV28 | ASTQAGGPTEQF
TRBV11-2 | ASSPRGDTQY
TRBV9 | ASSGLEDTQY
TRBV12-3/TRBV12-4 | ASSRKTSGSTDTQY
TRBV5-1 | ASSPWTGGSGANVLT
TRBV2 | ASSSQGGRDSPLH
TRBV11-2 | ASSSTTGGWRTGELF
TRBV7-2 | ASSPPNRGFNEQF
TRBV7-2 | ASSLGLAGVIATYNEQF
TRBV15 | ATSSRGSGRAEPTLTRF
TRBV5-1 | ASSRDGNQPQH
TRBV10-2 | ASIASLYGNQPQH
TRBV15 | ATSSQPRSYNEQF
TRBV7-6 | ASSLAGGIERFF